There are a few counts of the clone carrying this T cell receptor beta chain. Antigen unknown. Trimming pared 2 bases from V and 8 bases from J, leaving 12 bases between. The CDR3 runs to 13 residues. Germline V gene sequence: CDR1 SQVTM, CDR2 ANQGSEA. This sample was taken from a study of human T cells and chemical hapten exposure. Whole-study results and caveats: Relative to control repertoires, expanded TCRs gave rise to significantly more large CDR3 similarity clusters. TCRs above 1 in 1000 frequency did not change with DPC sensitization.

Individual cDNA molecules had unique molecular identifiers attached to them by the library. In TCRdb, the RACE reads were re-called with MiXCR into one record per CDR3 protein. The table shows more than 30,000 distinct CDR3 sequences, with around 6.5% occurring only once. Time point here: patch test 1, 2 weeks after DPC sensitization. Treatment of the sample: therapeutic diphenylcyclopropenone sensitization with weekly scalp DPC. The study extracted total RNA from unfractionated whole blood. This clonotype was obtained from a woman younger than 45 with alopecia areata. Some clones in this sample may be carry-over from other donors' samples. The chain uses TRBV29-1 and TRBJ1-4, with D maybe TRBD1 (5 bases). The specimen was whole blood, collected in connection with sensitization to the hapten diphenylcyclopropenone (DPC). CDR3 nucleotides: TGCAGCGTTGAAAAGCAGGGTCAGGAAAAACTGTTTTTT. Its protein product is CSVEKQGQEKLFF.